Below are 11 T cell receptor beta chains sequenced from a single sample in a study of STAT3 mutations in large granular lymphocyte leukemia (dated by TCRdb to about 2019). The receptor library was made with the immunoSEQ multiplex PCR assay. The table comes from immuneACCESS by way of TCRdb, which keeps in-frame sequences with V and J called. Part of the clones is missing from these tables; in studies checked, under half for an unresolved V gene and the rest for unknown reasons. Within this sample are several thousand clones, with over 50% of them counted one time only. The ten largest clones take up 60% of the sample. The study at large found these results: At least one immunodominant TCRbeta clonotype was present in every T-LGLL patient, and multiple immunodominant subclonotypes appeared in about half of the T-LGLL patients.

These receptors have no known antigen. The source material was peripheral blood mononuclear cells. The source is a male patient in his forties or fifties with T-cell large granular lymphocyte leukemia. Some clones in this sample may be carry-over from other donors' samples. The age is the age at diagnosis.

The gene calls are TRBV7-9 and TRBJ2-5; D gene uncertain. This CDR3 contains 12 residues. Trimming took off 2 bases at V and 4 bases at J, with 5 bases between the two ends. Germline V lookup: CDR1 SEHNR, CDR2 FQNEAQ (reference sequence). CDR3 sequence reads: CASSLRGETQYF. The CDR3 DNA sequence: TGTGCCAGCAGCTTAAGAGGAGAGACCCAGTACTTC. Drawing the rest from reference TRBV7-9 and TRBJ2-5, the complete variable domain is DTGVSQNPRHKITKRGQNVTFRCDPISEHNRLYWYRQTLGQGPEFLTYFQNEAQLEKSRLLSDRFSAERPKGSFSTLEIQRTEQGDSAMYLCASSLRGETQYFGPGTRLLVL.

The chain carries TRBV5-4 and TRBJ2-3; D gene unclear. V lost 0 bases and J lost 2, with 10 bases in between. CDR3 length: 15 amino acids. Germline V gene data show CDR1 as SGHNT and CDR2 as YYREEE (reference sequence). This CDR3 reads CASSLAPTSTDTQYF. Written as DNA, the CDR3 is TGTGCCAGCAGCTTGGCGCCTACCTCCACAGATACGCAGTATTTT.

By share, this clone ranks as medium-sized. The chain combines TRBV5-1 with TRBJ2-7; 10 bases are a match to TRBD2. The trim removed 4 bases at V and 3 bases at J, leaving 4 bases unmatched. This CDR3 comprises 14 residues. Germline lookup yields CDR1 SGHRS and CDR2 YFSETQ. CDR3 sequence: CASSHLAGDYEQYF. The CDR3 DNA sequence: TGCGCCAGCAGCCACCTAGCGGGAGACTACGAGCAGTACTTC.

The V gene is TRBV5-1, the J gene TRBJ2-1; D remains unclear. V shed 0 bases and J shed 0 bases, with 1 base lying between them. Germline V CDR1 and CDR2: SGHRS, YFSETQ. CDR3 length: 13 residues. As DNA, the CDR3 is TGCGCCAGCAGCTTGGCCTCCTACAATGAGCAGTTCTTC. Translated, it gives CASSLASYNEQFF. Together with reference TRBV5-1 and TRBJ2-1, the CDR3 gives the full variable domain: KAGVTQTPRYLIKTRGQQVTLSCSPISGHRSVSWYQQTPGQGLQFLFEYFSETQRNKGNFPGRFSGRQFSNSRSEMNVSTLELGDSALYLCASSLASYNEQFFGPGTRLTVL.

The chain employs TRBV4-2 and TRBJ2-7, with D perhaps TRBD2 (6 bases). CDR3 length: 14 amino acids. CDR1 and CDR2 from the germline V gene are LGHNA and YNFKEQ. V was cut by 4 bases and J by 3 bases, with 13 bases left in between. CDR3 sequence: CASSPVAGIYEQYF. The CDR3 DNA reads as TGTGCCAGCAGCCCGGTTGCGGGGATCTACGAGCAGTACTTC.

This chain links TRBV5-1 with TRBJ1-2; the D is unclear. The CDR3 loop spans 13 amino acids. The V gene lost 3 bases and the J gene lost 10 bases, with 16 bases spanning the gap. Looked up from germline, CDR1 is SGHRS and CDR2 is YFSETQ. The CDR3 region has the DNA TGCGCCAGCAGCTCCGGAGCCGACGGTGTCTACACCTTC. Its protein is CASSSGADGVYTF.

The genes are TRBV10-3 and TRBJ2-1; D is perhaps TRBD1 or TRBD2 (6 bases each). Between the trimmed V and J ends, which lost 4 bases and 5 bases, there was a span of 9 bases. This CDR3 has 13 residues. Germline V gene data show CDR1 as ENHRY and CDR2 as SYGVKD. The CDR3 nucleotides read TGTGCCATCAGTGTGAGGGGGGACAATGAGCAGTTCTTC. This encodes CAISVRGDNEQFF.

The V gene is TRBV7-9, the J gene TRBJ1-1; D remains unclear. Per the germline V gene, CDR1 is SEHNR and CDR2 is FQNEAQ (reference sequence). V shed 0 bases and J shed 9 bases, with 17 bases lying between them. The CDR3 totals 15 residues. The CDR3 DNA is TGTGCCAGCAGCTTAGCCTCCGCGATTGGTGATCAAGCTTTCTTT. It translates to CASSLASAIGDQAFF.

The V and J genes are TRBV30 and TRBJ2-1; 7 bases fit TRBD1. V lost 1 base and J lost 7; bases outside the gene matches: 7. This CDR3 is built from 14 residues. Germline V gene data show CDR1 as GTSNPN and CDR2 as SVGIG (reference sequence). The CDR3 DNA reads as TGTGCCTGGAGTGGACAGGGTGGCCCGAATGAGCAGTTCTTC. This codes for CAWSGQGGPNEQFF.

The rearrangement joins TRBV5-6 to TRBJ1-1; D is ambiguous. Germline V CDR1 and CDR2: SGHDT, YYEEEE. Trimming pared 6 bases from V and 3 bases from J, leaving 12 bases between. CDR3 size: 13 residues. The CDR3 reads CASTEGSYTEAFF. DNA for the CDR3: TGTGCCAGCACCGAGGGCAGCTACACTGAAGCTTTCTTT.

On this clone itself: At one end the junction does not follow the germline gene, possibly because of a read error. The rearrangement uses TRBV5-4 and TRBJ2-7, with 7 nucleotides matching TRBD1. The germline V gene encodes CDR1 SGHNT and CDR2 YYREEE (reference sequence). CDR3 length equals 15 residues. The CDR3 DNA sequence: TGTGCCAGCAGTTTGGACAGGCCCCCTTCCTACGAGCAGTACTTC. Translating gives CASSLDRPPSYEQYF. The variable domain in full, with the rest retrieved from reference TRBV5-4 and TRBJ2-7, is ETGVTQSPTHLIKTRGQQVTLRCSSQSGHNTVSWYQQALGQGPQFIFQYYREEENGRGNFPPRFSGLQFPNYSSELNVNALELDDSALYLCASSLDRPPSYEQYFGPGTRLTVT.